A single TCR beta chain is shown here with its context. Its antigen is still unknown. This record comes from a study of OX40 agonist ivuxolimab in advanced cancers. For the study at large: Patients were given ivuxolimab, an antibody that agonizes OX40 (CD134). Intravenous ivuxolimab at 0.01 to 10 mg/kg was given to patients every 2 weeks. The group had a mean age of about 65 years, ranged from about 20 to 85, and was 75% to 85% male. Study-wide results and caveats: Part of the nonresponder group also had normalized T-cell clonal expansion that was low.

V was shortened by 6 bases and J by 4 bases, with 9 bases between the two germline ends. This CDR3 has 12 amino acids. The germline gives CDR1 SGHAT, CDR2 FQNNGV. The protocol was immunoSEQ multiplex PCR, while the TCRdb copy is restricted to in-frame clones and leaves out a portion. The sample contains 55,000 to 60,000 clones, 80% to 90% of which appear only once. The chain links TRBV11-2 to TRBJ2-5; a possible D gene is TRBD1 (6 bases). The sequencing used CD4+ or CD8+ T cells sorted from blood, collected in a trial of the OX40 agonist ivuxolimab. The receptor was derived from an adult with an advanced solid tumor such as melanoma, head and neck, liver or kidney cancer. CDR3 region: CASSEQGETQYF. The CDR3 DNA sequence: TGTGCCAGCAGTGAACAGGGAGAGACCCAGTACTTC. The full variable domain, rest sourced from reference TRBV11-2 and TRBJ2-5, is EAGVAQSPRYKIIEKRQSVAFWCNPISGHATLYWYQQILGQGPKLLIQFQNNGVVDDSQLPKDRFSAERLKGVDSTLKIQPAKLEDSAVYLCASSEQGETQYFGPGTRLLVL.